The 22 T cell receptor beta chains below were found in one sample sequenced in a study of vaccination and CD4 T cells after COVID-19. Described treatment: roughly ten-day PBMC culture with coronavirus spike peptide pools or control peptides (ViraFEST assay). Once obtained from cultured CD4+ T cells, the DNA was sequenced using the Oncomine TCR Beta short-read assay. TCRdb independently ran MiXCR on the PCR reads; one entry per CDR3 protein. This table has approximately 20,000 distinct CDR3 sequences, over 25% appearing once. The antigens of these receptors remain unknown. The sequencing input was cultured CD4+ T cells from blood. Receptors were obtained from a human donor with COVID-19.

The J gene is TRBJ1-2, the V gene TRBV7-9; 7 nucleotides match TRBD1. The ends lost 3 bases at V and 8 bases at J; junction bases unmatched: 6. Germline V gene sequence: CDR1 SEHNR, CDR2 FQNEAQ (reference sequence). The CDR3 totals 13 residues. The CDR3 DNA follows: TGTGCCAGCAGCTTCGACAGGGCGGGCGGCTACACCTTC. It yields the protein CASSFDRAGGYTF.

This clonotype was recorded a few times. V and J are TRBV6-1 and TRBJ1-1; D is undetermined. Trimming pared 5 bases from V and 7 bases from J, leaving 14 bases between. The CDR3 is 13 residues long. In germline, CDR1 is MNHNS, CDR2 SASEGT. CDR3 loop: CASSKRSFFEAFF. The CDR3 DNA sequence: TGTGCCAGCAGTAAAAGGTCGTTTTTTGAAGCTTTCTTT.

In its sample, this clonotype was seen a few times. An end of the junction differs from the germline gene, which may be a read error. The V call is TRBV6-1, the J call TRBJ1-6; tentatively, D is TRBD1 (6 bases). The germline V gene encodes CDR1 MNHNS and CDR2 SASEGT. This CDR3 is 14 amino acids long. The CDR3 loop reads CASREGGSGSPLHF. CDR3 DNA: TGTGCCAGCAGGGAAGGGGGGAGCGGTTCACCCCTCCACTTT.

The chain is built from TRBV5-4 and TRBJ1-2; no reliable D call. The V end lost 3 bases, the J end lost 10 bases, and 13 bases lay between the germline ends. Germline V gene lookup returns CDR1 SGHNT and CDR2 YYREEE (reference sequence). The CDR3 loop spans 12 amino acids. CDR3 nucleotides: TGTGCCAGCAGCTGGGATCAGGAGGACTACACCTTC. It is translated as CASSWDQEDYTF.

This clonotype was observed a handful of times. This sequence joins TRBV12-3 or TRBV12-4 and TRBJ1-2; D unclear. This CDR3 is 21 amino acids long. Trimming removed 3 bases from V and 0 bases from J, with 29 bases in between. Written as DNA, the CDR3 is TGTGCCAGCAGTTTGCGGCCCGGGGTTTTCCTTCCAAAGAGGACTAACTATGGCTACACCTTC. Residues: CASSLRPGVFLPKRTNYGYTF.

V is TRBV5-8 and J is TRBJ1-3, with TRBD1 matching 8 bases. The V gene end was trimmed by 2 bases and the J gene end by 2 bases; junction bases not matched to a gene: 3. This CDR3 has 15 amino acids. Germline V gene sequence: CDR1 SGHTS, CDR2 YDEGEE. This CDR3 is CASSLYRGAGNTIYF. CDR3 DNA: TGTGCCAGCAGCTTATACAGGGGGGCTGGAAACACCATATATTTT. Supplemented by reference TRBV5-8 and TRBJ1-3, the full variable domain reads EAGVTQSPTHLIKTRGQQATLRCSPISGHTSVYWYQQALGLGLQFLLWYDEGEERNRGNFPPRFSGRQFPNYSSELNVNALELEDSALYLCASSLYRGAGNTIYFGEGSWLTVV.

The rearrangement uses TRBV20-1 and TRBJ2-7; tentative D call: TRBD2 (6 bases). Trimming pared 3 bases from V and 6 bases from J, leaving 9 bases between. CDR3 length: 11 amino acids. The germline gives CDR1 DFQATT, CDR2 SNEGSKA (reference sequence). CDR3 residues: CSARLGSEQYF. The CDR3 DNA sequence: TGCAGTGCTAGGCTCGGGAGCGAGCAGTACTTC.

The genes are TRBV6-2 or TRBV6-3 and TRBJ2-6; TRBD2 aligns across 14 bases. Losses at the gene ends were 8 bases for V and 0 bases for J; bases not matched to a gene: 3. The CDR3 is made up of 17 amino acids. Germline V lookup: CDR1 MNHEY, CDR2 SVGEGT. The CDR3 reads CASGLAGGPSGANVLTF. The CDR3 DNA sequence: TGTGCCAGCGGACTAGCGGGGGGCCCCTCTGGGGCCAACGTCCTGACTTTC.

This clonotype came up a few times. The CDR3 DNA reads as TGCAGTGCTAGAGATCCGACGGGGAGCACTGAAGCTTTCTTT. This codes for CSARDPTGSTEAFF. This sequence joins TRBV20-1 and TRBJ1-1; D unclear. Germline V lookup: CDR1 DFQATT, CDR2 SNEGSKA (reference sequence). The CDR3 has 14 amino acids. V shed 0 bases and J shed 4 bases, with 12 bases lying between them.

CDR3 sequence (DNA): TGCAGCGTTGTCGTGTGGAGCTCCTACGAGCAGTACTTC. Residues: CSVVVWSSYEQYF. The J gene is TRBJ2-7, the V gene TRBV29-1, with D unclear. Germline V gives CDR1 SQVTM, CDR2 ANQGSEA. The CDR3 loop spans 13 amino acids. V was shortened by 4 bases and J by 0 bases, with 10 bases between the two germline ends.

The chain employs TRBV12-3 or TRBV12-4 and TRBJ2-1; 11 bases fit TRBD2. The V and J ends lost 5 bases and 2 bases, in that order; junction bases with no gene match: 11. The CDR3 is 18 amino acids. The CDR3 sequence is CASSVGLAADSPYNEQFF. In DNA form, the CDR3 reads TGTGCCAGCAGTGTGGGACTAGCGGCTGACTCCCCCTACAATGAGCAGTTCTTC.

The genes are TRBV5-8 and TRBJ1-5, with 7 nucleotides matching TRBD1. The germline gives CDR1 SGHTS, CDR2 YDEGEE. The CDR3 has 18 residues. V shed 4 bases, J shed 0 bases, and the junction held 13 bases outside the gene matches. The CDR3 is CASSPEYLGTVSNQPQHF. The CDR3 DNA follows: TGTGCCAGCAGCCCCGAATATCTCGGGACAGTTAGCAATCAGCCCCAGCATTTT. Full variable domain (missing parts from reference TRBV5-8 and TRBJ1-5): EAGVTQSPTHLIKTRGQQATLRCSPISGHTSVYWYQQALGLGLQFLLWYDEGEERNRGNFPPRFSGRQFPNYSSELNVNALELEDSALYLCASSPEYLGTVSNQPQHFGDGTRLSIL.

The V gene is TRBV5-1, the J gene TRBJ2-2; D call uncertain. The ends were cut back, 4 bases at V and 5 bases at J, with 9 bases in the middle. Germline CDR1 SGHRS, CDR2 YFSETQ. The CDR3 is 13 residues long. CDR3: CASSRAATGELFF. The CDR3, as DNA: TGCGCCAGCAGCAGGGCTGCGACCGGGGAGCTGTTTTTT.

This clonotype has a handful of counts. V usage is TRBV20-1 and J usage is TRBJ1-6, with D possibly TRBD1 on 5 matching bases. The CDR3 has 14 residues. The V gene lost 1 base and the J gene lost 5 bases, with 9 bases spanning the gap. Germline values: CDR1 DFQATT, CDR2 SNEGSKA (reference sequence). In nucleotides, the CDR3 is TGCAGTGCTAGAGTCGGGACTGATAATTCACCCCTCCACTTT. It translates to CSARVGTDNSPLHF.

This chain uses TRBV7-3 with TRBJ1-6, with 10 bases matching TRBD1. CDR1 and CDR2 from the germline V gene are SGHTA and FQGTGA. The CDR3 is 15 residues long. V was pared by 6 bases and J by 9 bases, with 8 bases of the junction left unmatched. CDR3 bases: TGTGCCAGCAGGCCCGACCGGGACAGGGGTTCACCCCTCCACTTT. Translating it yields CASRPDRDRGSPLHF.

The table lists this clonotype with a few counts. V gene TRBV5-1 combines with J gene TRBJ1-1; D is unclear. Trimming pared 0 bases from V and 2 bases from J, leaving 8 bases between. CDR1 and CDR2 from the germline V gene are SGHRS and YFSETQ. This CDR3 comprises 14 residues. The CDR3 DNA sequence: TGCGCCAGCAGCTTGGCCGTGAGAAACACTGAAGCTTTCTTT. Residues: CASSLAVRNTEAFF. Full variable domain (remainder filled in from reference TRBV5-1 and TRBJ1-1): KAGVTQTPRYLIKTRGQQVTLSCSPISGHRSVSWYQQTPGQGLQFLFEYFSETQRNKGNFPGRFSGRQFSNSRSEMNVSTLELGDSALYLCASSLAVRNTEAFFGQGTRLTVV.

The V gene is TRBV14, the J gene TRBJ2-7, with 7 bases that match TRBD2. The J segment lost 4 bases and the V segment lost 4 bases, leaving 4 bases of the junction unmatched. Germline CDR1 reads SGHDN; CDR2 reads FVKESK. There are 13 residues in the CDR3. In nucleotides, the CDR3 is TGTGCCAGCAGCCGCGGACTAGGTTACGAGCAGTACTTC. It is translated as CASSRGLGYEQYF.

Only a few counts were recorded for this clonotype. The V and J genes are TRBV30 and TRBJ1-6, with TRBD1 matching 7 bases. The CDR3 is 14 amino acids. Looked up from germline, CDR1 is GTSNPN and CDR2 is SVGIG (reference sequence). V dropped 5 bases and J dropped 10; count of bases not matched to a gene: 11. The CDR3 reads CAWSETGPGSPLHF. The DNA of the CDR3 is TGTGCCTGGTCAGAGACAGGGCCAGGATCACCCCTCCACTTT.

In this sample, this clonotype turned up a few times. This sequence joins TRBV20-1 and TRBJ1-2; a weak D match, TRBD1 (5 bases). From germline, CDR1 is DFQATT and CDR2 SNEGSKA (reference sequence). CDR3 length equals 14 residues. V lost 0 bases, J lost 5 bases, and 13 bases lay in between. The CDR3 bases are TGCAGTGCTAGAGATTTAGCCAGGGATTATGGCTACACCTTC. It encodes CSARDLARDYGYTF.

This rearrangement joins TRBV19 to TRBJ2-2; possible D gene TRBD2, 5 bases. V lost 4 bases and J 2 bases, leaving 5 bases between the germline ends. CDR1 is LNHDA, CDR2 SQIVND, per germline (reference sequence). This CDR3 has 13 amino acids. CDR3 protein: CASSTSNTGELFF. The CDR3 DNA sequence: TGTGCCAGTAGTACTAGCAACACCGGGGAGCTGTTTTTT.

The rearrangement uses TRBV9 and TRBJ1-5; tentative D call: TRBD1 (5 bases). The CDR3 is 15 amino acids. CDR1 and CDR2 from the germline V gene are SGDLS and YYNGEE. The V end lost 0 bases, the J end lost 2 bases, and 9 bases lay between the germline ends. The CDR3 coding sequence is TGTGCCAGCAGCGTAGGTCAGGGTGGCAATCAGCCCCAGCATTTT. Residues: CASSVGQGGNQPQHF.

This clonotype appeared once. The V gene is TRBV4-1, the J gene TRBJ1-4, with D tentatively TRBD1 (5 bases). This CDR3 has 16 residues. The germline V gene has CDR1 MGHRA and CDR2 YSYEKL. The V end lost 2 bases, the J end lost 3 bases, and 13 bases lay between the germline ends. The CDR3 is CASSQSTGLPNEKLFF. The CDR3 DNA is TGCGCCAGCAGCCAATCTACAGGCTTGCCTAATGAAAAACTGTTTTTT.